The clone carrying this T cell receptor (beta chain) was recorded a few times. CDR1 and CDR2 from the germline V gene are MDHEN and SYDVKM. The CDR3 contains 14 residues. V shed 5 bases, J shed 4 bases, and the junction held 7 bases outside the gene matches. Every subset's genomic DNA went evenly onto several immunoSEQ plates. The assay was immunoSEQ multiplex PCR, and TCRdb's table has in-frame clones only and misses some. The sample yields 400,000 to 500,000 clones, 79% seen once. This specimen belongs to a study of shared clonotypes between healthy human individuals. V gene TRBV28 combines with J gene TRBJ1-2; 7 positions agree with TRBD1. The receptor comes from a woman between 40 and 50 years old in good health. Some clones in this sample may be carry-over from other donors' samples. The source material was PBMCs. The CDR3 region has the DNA TGTGCCAGCAGTGGGACAGCGGGGGGCTATGGCTACACCTTC. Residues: CASSGTAGGYGYTF.